This is a list of T cell receptor beta chains from one sample in a study of blood T cell repertoires in COVID-19. The protocol was immunoSEQ multiplex PCR, while the TCRdb copy is restricted to in-frame clones and leaves out a portion. The sample contains about 130,000 clones, about 79% of which appear only once. The sequencing sample was made of PBMCs or T cells enriched from blood (not recorded which). The receptors were sampled from a man over 45 who had recovered from COVID-19. CDR3s include the opening cysteine and the closing phenylalanine or tryptophan. A D gene is named only where the DNA matches it firmly. The size entry is marked missing in some rows and otherwise reads once, few, many or a size class.

V: TRBV15
J: TRBJ2-5
D: -
size: -
CDR3: CATSRDPGEETQYF
DNA: TGTGCCACCAGCAGAGATCCGGGGGAGGAGACCCAGTACTTC

V: TRBV7-2
J: TRBJ1-3
D: -
size: -
CDR3: CASSLGGGPGNTIYF
DNA: TGTGCCAGCAGCTTAGGCGGGGGGCCTGGAAACACCATATATTTT

V: TRBV5-8
J: TRBJ1-5
D: TRBD1
size: -
CDR3: CASSRDRDQPQHF
DNA: TGTGCCAGCAGTCGGGACAGGGATCAGCCCCAGCATTTT

V: TRBV18
J: TRBJ2-3
D: -
size: -
CDR3: CASSPSVTGVTDTQYF
DNA: TGTGCCAGCTCACCTTCAGTTACAGGCGTCACAGATACGCAGTATTTT

V: TRBV11-1
J: TRBJ1-2
D: -
size: -
CDR3: CASSSGSGIYGYTF
DNA: TGTGCCAGCAGCTCAGGCTCGGGGATCTATGGCTACACCTTC

V: TRBV9
J: TRBJ2-2
D: TRBD2
size: -
CDR3: CASSASGLTNTGELFF
DNA: TGTGCCAGCAGCGCCTCGGGACTAACGAACACCGGGGAGCTGTTTTTT

V: TRBV12-5
J: TRBJ2-2
D: -
size: -
CDR3: CASGLERITGELFF
DNA: TGTGCTAGTGGTTTAGAGCGGATCACCGGGGAGCTGTTTTTT

V: TRBV6-2/TRBV6-3
J: TRBJ1-2
D: -
size: few
CDR3: CASSILRDTSNYGYTF
DNA: TGTGCCAGCAGTATCCTTAGGGACACTTCTAACTATGGCTACACCTTC

V: TRBV7-3
J: TRBJ1-1
D: -
size: few
CDR3: CASSGAGNTEAFF
DNA: TGTGCCAGCAGCGGGGCCGGCAACACTGAAGCTTTCTTT

V: TRBV4-1
J: TRBJ1-3
D: -
size: -
CDR3: CASSQPPRGRNTIYF
DNA: TGCGCCAGCAGCCAACCTCCAAGGGGAAGAAACACCATATATTTT

V: TRBV25-1
J: TRBJ1-1
D: TRBD1
size: -
CDR3: CASTRTGTGNTEAFF
DNA: TGTGCCAGCACCCGCACCGGGACAGGGAACACTGAAGCTTTCTTT

V: TRBV25-1
J: TRBJ2-6
D: -
size: -
CDR3: CASSDTGGANVLTF
DNA: TGTGCCAGCAGTGATACGGGGGGGGCCAACGTCCTGACTTTC

V: TRBV7-3
J: TRBJ1-6
D: TRBD1
size: -
CDR3: CASSLTGGQGVSSYNSPLHF
DNA: TGTGCCAGCAGCTTAACGGGGGGACAGGGTGTTAGCTCCTATAATTCACCCCTCCACTTT

V: TRBV5-1
J: TRBJ2-7
D: -
size: -
CDR3: CAKRPINTYEQYF
DNA: TGCGCTAAACGTCCGATTAACACCTACGAGCAGTACTTC

V: TRBV7-2
J: TRBJ1-1
D: -
size: -
CDR3: CASSFSGATEAFF
DNA: TGTGCCAGCAGCTTCTCGGGAGCCACTGAAGCTTTCTTT

V: TRBV20-1
J: TRBJ1-1
D: TRBD1
size: -
CDR3: CSARVGGEAFF
DNA: TGCAGTGCTAGGGTAGGGGGCGAAGCTTTCTTT

V: TRBV10-3
J: TRBJ1-5
D: -
size: -
CDR3: CAISEGRGSIPQPQHF
DNA: TGTGCCATCAGTGAGGGAAGAGGGTCTATCCCTCAGCCCCAGCATTTT

V: TRBV6-6
J: TRBJ1-5
D: TRBD1
size: -
CDR3: CASRRDRGSNQPQHF
DNA: TGTGCCAGCAGACGGGACAGGGGAAGCAATCAGCCCCAGCATTTT

V: TRBV10-3
J: TRBJ2-1
D: TRBD2
size: -
CDR3: CAISGVAGGPNEQFF
DNA: TGTGCCATCAGTGGAGTAGCGGGGGGGCCTAATGAGCAGTTCTTC

V: TRBV7-3
J: TRBJ1-1
D: TRBD1
size: few
CDR3: CASRPTGKNTEAFF
DNA: TGTGCCAGCAGGCCGACAGGGAAGAACACTGAAGCTTTCTTT

V: TRBV4-1
J: TRBJ2-2
D: TRBD1
size: -
CDR3: CASSQEQGLVTGELFF
DNA: TGCGCCAGCAGCCAAGAACAGGGGCTTGTCACCGGGGAGCTGTTTTTT

V: TRBV9
J: TRBJ1-6
D: TRBD1
size: -
CDR3: CASSHLLDRGNSPLHF
DNA: TGTGCCAGCAGCCATCTCCTCGACAGGGGGAATTCACCCCTCCACTTT

V: TRBV7-3
J: TRBJ2-2
D: TRBD2
size: -
CDR3: CASSPRTSGFTNTGELFF
DNA: TGTGCCAGCAGCCCAAGGACTAGCGGCTTTACCAACACCGGGGAGCTGTTTTTT

V: TRBV5-4
J: TRBJ2-2
D: -
size: once
CDR3: CASSLVAATTGELFF
DNA: TGTGCCAGCAGCTTGGTTGCGGCAACCACCGGGGAGCTGTTTTTT

V: TRBV5-1
J: TRBJ1-5
D: TRBD1
size: -
CDR3: CASSSTGIDQPQHF
DNA: TGCGCCAGCAGCTCGACAGGGATCGATCAGCCCCAGCATTTT

V: TRBV7-9
J: TRBJ2-2
D: -
size: -
CDR3: CASSLALGGLNTGELFF
DNA: TGTGCCAGCAGCTTAGCGCTAGGAGGGTTGAACACCGGGGAGCTGTTTTTT

V: TRBV9
J: TRBJ1-4
D: -
size: -
CDR3: CASSVAGNLGEKLFF
DNA: TGTGCCAGCAGCGTGGCGGGGAACCTCGGAGAAAAACTGTTTTTT

V: TRBV18
J: TRBJ1-2
D: -
size: medium-sized
CDR3: CASSPPTESYGYTF
DNA: TGTGCCAGCTCACCACCGACAGAGAGCTATGGCTACACCTTC

V: TRBV19
J: TRBJ2-1
D: TRBD2
size: -
CDR3: CASSPIERGGPYNEQFF
DNA: TGTGCCAGTAGCCCTATAGAACGCGGGGGGCCTTACAATGAGCAGTTCTTC

V: TRBV5-5
J: TRBJ1-3
D: -
size: -
CDR3: CASSLRGTHDNTIYF
DNA: TGTGCCAGCAGCTTGAGAGGAACACACGATAACACCATATATTTT

V: TRBV15
J: TRBJ1-4
D: -
size: -
CDR3: CATSRQATNEKLFF
DNA: TGTGCCACCAGCAGACAGGCAACTAATGAAAAACTGTTTTTT

V: TRBV7-2
J: TRBJ2-5
D: TRBD2
size: -
CDR3: CASSPRGTSGPETQYF
DNA: TGTGCCAGCAGCCCTCGCGGGACTAGCGGACCAGAGACCCAGTACTTC

V: TRBV6-1
J: TRBJ1-2
D: -
size: few
CDR3: CASSEKGGANYGYTF
DNA: TGTGCCAGCAGTGAAAAGGGAGGCGCTAACTATGGCTACACCTTC

V: TRBV5-1
J: TRBJ2-2
D: -
size: -
CDR3: CASSFPGNTGELFF
DNA: TGCGCCAGCAGCTTCCCAGGGAACACCGGGGAGCTGTTTTTT

V: TRBV30
J: TRBJ1-3
D: -
size: -
CDR3: CAWSRGSSGNTIYF
DNA: TGTGCCTGGAGTCGAGGCAGCTCTGGAAACACCATATATTTT

V: TRBV2
J: TRBJ1-6
D: TRBD1
size: -
CDR3: CASRNPPGQYYNSPLHF
DNA: TGTGCCAGCAGAAACCCCCCGGGACAGTACTATAATTCACCCCTCCACTTT

V: TRBV6-2/TRBV6-3
J: TRBJ2-1
D: TRBD1
size: few
CDR3: CASSPDRVPYNEQFF
DNA: TGTGCCAGCAGTCCCGACAGGGTCCCTTACAATGAGCAGTTCTTC

V: TRBV7-6
J: TRBJ2-2
D: TRBD2
size: -
CDR3: CASSWTRTSGGAANTGELFF
DNA: TGTGCCAGCAGCTGGACACGGACTAGCGGGGGGGCAGCAAACACCGGGGAGCTGTTTTTT

V: TRBV27
J: TRBJ2-2
D: -
size: -
CDR3: CASSLSGGNTGELFF
DNA: TGTGCCAGCAGTTTATCGGGGGGGAACACCGGGGAGCTGTTTTTT

V: TRBV10-2
J: TRBJ2-7
D: -
size: -
CDR3: CASIPKADSSYEQYF
DNA: TGCGCCAGCATCCCCAAGGCGGACAGCTCCTACGAGCAGTACTTC

V: TRBV15
J: TRBJ2-7
D: TRBD2
size: -
CDR3: CATSRGGGLAYEQYF
DNA: TGTGCCACCAGCAGAGGCGGGGGTCTCGCCTACGAGCAGTACTTC

V: TRBV3-1/TRBV3-2
J: TRBJ1-5
D: TRBD1
size: -
CDR3: CASSQGQGYQPQHF
DNA: TGTGCCAGCAGCCAAGGACAGGGGTATCAGCCCCAGCATTTT

V: TRBV19
J: TRBJ1-4
D: -
size: -
CDR3: CASREGRTNEKLFF
DNA: TGTGCCAGTAGGGAGGGCAGAACTAATGAAAAACTGTTTTTT

V: TRBV5-1
J: TRBJ2-6
D: TRBD1
size: -
CDR3: CASSMGQSGANVLTF
DNA: TGCGCCAGCAGCATGGGACAGTCTGGGGCCAACGTCCTGACTTTC

V: TRBV4-1
J: TRBJ2-7
D: TRBD1
size: few
CDR3: CASSLWGTGLDEQYF
DNA: TGCGCCAGCAGCCTGTGGGGGACAGGGTTGGACGAGCAGTACTTC

V: TRBV7-9
J: TRBJ2-1
D: -
size: -
CDR3: CASSLNRVGYNEQFF
DNA: TGTGCCAGCAGCCTCAACAGGGTAGGTTACAATGAGCAGTTCTTC

V: TRBV9
J: TRBJ2-1
D: TRBD2
size: -
CDR3: CASSVMVAGGRNNEQFF
DNA: TGTGCCAGCAGCGTTATGGTAGCGGGGGGGCGGAACAATGAGCAGTTCTTC

V: TRBV7-3
J: TRBJ2-3
D: TRBD1
size: -
CDR3: CASSLNQGAGDTQYF
DNA: TGTGCCAGCAGCTTAAACCAGGGGGCCGGAGATACGCAGTATTTT

V: TRBV5-6
J: TRBJ2-5
D: -
size: -
CDR3: CASSLGGLGQETQYF
DNA: TGTGCCAGCAGCTTGGGGGGACTCGGCCAAGAGACCCAGTACTTC

V: TRBV5-6
J: TRBJ1-1
D: TRBD1
size: -
CDR3: CASSSTGGGRNTEAFF
DNA: TGTGCCAGCAGCTCTACAGGGGGCGGGAGGAACACTGAAGCTTTCTTT

V: TRBV7-3
J: TRBJ2-2
D: -
size: -
CDR3: CASSQGQGGTGELFF
DNA: TGTGCCAGCAGCCAAGGACAGGGAGGGACCGGGGAGCTGTTTTTT

V: TRBV29-1
J: TRBJ2-7
D: TRBD2
size: -
CDR3: CSVESSSGEQYF
DNA: TGCAGCGTTGAAAGCTCTAGCGGCGAGCAGTACTTC

V: TRBV12-5
J: TRBJ2-2
D: -
size: -
CDR3: CASGPLTGNTGELFF
DNA: TGTGCTAGTGGGCCCCTGACAGGGAACACCGGGGAGCTGTTTTTT

V: TRBV19
J: TRBJ1-2
D: TRBD1
size: -
CDR3: CASMARWGQGDYGYTF
DNA: TGTGCCAGTATGGCGAGGTGGGGACAGGGTGATTATGGCTACACCTTC

V: TRBV5-1
J: TRBJ1-2
D: TRBD1
size: once
CDR3: CASSPFVGTDNFYDYTF
DNA: TGCGCCAGCAGTCCCTTTGTTGGGACAGATAATTTCTATGACTACACCTTC

V: TRBV29-1
J: TRBJ1-3
D: TRBD1
size: -
CDR3: CSARGQAGNTIYF
DNA: TGCAGCGCCCGAGGACAGGCAGGAAACACCATATATTTT

V: TRBV6-5
J: TRBJ2-3
D: -
size: once
CDR3: CASSYTVATDTQYF
DNA: TGTGCCAGCAGTTACACAGTTGCCACAGATACGCAGTATTTT

V: TRBV18
J: TRBJ1-5
D: TRBD1
size: once
CDR3: CASSPLGQGGQPQHF
DNA: TGTGCCAGCTCACCGCTGGGACAGGGGGGCCAGCCCCAGCATTTT

V: TRBV3-1/TRBV3-2
J: TRBJ2-1
D: -
size: -
CDR3: CASSTSGSSYNEQFF
DNA: TGTGCCAGCAGCACGTCGGGAAGCTCCTACAATGAGCAGTTCTTC